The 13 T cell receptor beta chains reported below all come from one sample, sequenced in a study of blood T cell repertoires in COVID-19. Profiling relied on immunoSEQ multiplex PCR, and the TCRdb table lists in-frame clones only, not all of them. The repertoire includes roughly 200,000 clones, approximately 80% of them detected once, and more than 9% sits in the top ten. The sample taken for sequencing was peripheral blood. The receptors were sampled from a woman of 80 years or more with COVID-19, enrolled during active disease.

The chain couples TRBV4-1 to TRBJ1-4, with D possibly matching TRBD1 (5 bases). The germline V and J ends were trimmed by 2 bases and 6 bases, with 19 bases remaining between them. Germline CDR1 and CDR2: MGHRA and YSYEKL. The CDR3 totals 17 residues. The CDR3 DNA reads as TGCGCCAGCAGCCAACAAGGTAGAGGAGGGGAAGATGAAAAACTGTTTTTT. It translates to CASSQQGRGGEDEKLFF.

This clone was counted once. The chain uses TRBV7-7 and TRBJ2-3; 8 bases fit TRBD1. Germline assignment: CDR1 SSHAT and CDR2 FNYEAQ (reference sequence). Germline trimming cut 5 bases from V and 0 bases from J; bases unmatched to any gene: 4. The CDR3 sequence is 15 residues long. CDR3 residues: CASSRGTGSTDTQYF. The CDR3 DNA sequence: TGTGCCAGCAGCCGCGGGACAGGTAGCACAGATACGCAGTATTTT. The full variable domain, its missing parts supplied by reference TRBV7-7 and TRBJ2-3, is GAGVSQSPRYKVTKRGQDVTLRCDPISSHATLYWYQQALGQGPEFLTYFNYEAQPDKSGLPSDRFSAERPEGSISTLTIQRTEQRDSAMYRCASSRGTGSTDTQYFGPGTRLTVL.

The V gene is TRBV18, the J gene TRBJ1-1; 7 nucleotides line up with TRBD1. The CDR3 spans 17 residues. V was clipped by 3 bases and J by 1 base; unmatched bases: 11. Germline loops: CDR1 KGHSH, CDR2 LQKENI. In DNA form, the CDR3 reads TGTGCCAGCTCACCGCGTCTTGGGGACAGACAGAACACTGAAGCTTTCTTT. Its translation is CASSPRLGDRQNTEAFF.

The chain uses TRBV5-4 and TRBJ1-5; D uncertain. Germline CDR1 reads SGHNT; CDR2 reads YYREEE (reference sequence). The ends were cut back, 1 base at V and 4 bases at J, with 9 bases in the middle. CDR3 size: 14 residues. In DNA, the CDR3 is TGTGCCAGCAGCTTGTTTCAGTCTAATCAGCCCCAGCATTTT. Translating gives CASSLFQSNQPQHF.

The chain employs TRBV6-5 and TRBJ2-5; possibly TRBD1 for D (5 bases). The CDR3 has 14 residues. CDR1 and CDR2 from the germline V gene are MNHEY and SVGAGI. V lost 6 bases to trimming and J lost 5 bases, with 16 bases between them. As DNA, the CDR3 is TGTGCCAGCAGACCGTCAGGGAATCGGGAGACCCAGTACTTC. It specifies CASRPSGNRETQYF.

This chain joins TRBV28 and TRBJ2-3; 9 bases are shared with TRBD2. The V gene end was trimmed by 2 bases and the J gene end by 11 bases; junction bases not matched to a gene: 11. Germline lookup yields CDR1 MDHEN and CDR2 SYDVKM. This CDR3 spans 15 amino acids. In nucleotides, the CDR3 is TGTGCCAGCAGTTTAGGGGGACTAGCTTTTGAGAGGCAGTATTTT. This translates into CASSLGGLAFERQYF.

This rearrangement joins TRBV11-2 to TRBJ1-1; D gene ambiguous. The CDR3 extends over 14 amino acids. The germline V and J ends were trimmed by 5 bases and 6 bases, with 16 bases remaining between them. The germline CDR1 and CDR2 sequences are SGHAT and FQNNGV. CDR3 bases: TGTGCCAGCAGCCAACGGAACCAGGATCCTGAAGCTTTCTTT. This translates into CASSQRNQDPEAFF.

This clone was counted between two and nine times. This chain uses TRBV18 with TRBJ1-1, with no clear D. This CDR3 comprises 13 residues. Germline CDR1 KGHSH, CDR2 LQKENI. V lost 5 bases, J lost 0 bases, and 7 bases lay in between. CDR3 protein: CASSEGVNTEAFF. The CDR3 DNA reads TGTGCCAGCTCAGAGGGAGTGAACACTGAAGCTTTCTTT.

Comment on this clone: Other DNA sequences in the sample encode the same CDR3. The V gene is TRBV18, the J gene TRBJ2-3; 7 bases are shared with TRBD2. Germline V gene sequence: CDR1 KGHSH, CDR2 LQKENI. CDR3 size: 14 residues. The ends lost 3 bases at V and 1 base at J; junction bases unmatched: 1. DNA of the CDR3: TGTGCCAGCTCACCCCGGGGGGGCACAGATACGCAGTATTTT. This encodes CASSPRGGTDTQYF.

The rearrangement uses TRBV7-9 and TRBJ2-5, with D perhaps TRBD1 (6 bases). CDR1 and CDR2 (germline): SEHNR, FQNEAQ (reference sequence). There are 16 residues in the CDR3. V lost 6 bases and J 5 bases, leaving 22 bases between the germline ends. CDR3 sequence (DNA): TGTGCCAGCAGTCTTCTCCCGGGACACGGCCCCGAGACCCAGTACTTC. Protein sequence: CASSLLPGHGPETQYF.

CDR3 nucleotides: TGTGCCAGCAGATTCATCGGGGGGCGGACTGAAGCTTTCTTT. Translated, it gives CASRFIGGRTEAFF. V gene TRBV6-6 combines with J gene TRBJ1-1; D is possibly TRBD1 (6 bases). CDR1 MNHNY and CDR2 SVGAGI come from the germline V gene (reference sequence). The CDR3 has 14 residues. Trimming removed 6 bases at V and 5 bases at J, with 16 bases between.

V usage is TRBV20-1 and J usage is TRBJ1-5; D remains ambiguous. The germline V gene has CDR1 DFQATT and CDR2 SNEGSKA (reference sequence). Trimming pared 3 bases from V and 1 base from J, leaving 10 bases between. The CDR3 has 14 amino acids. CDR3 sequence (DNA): TGCAGTGCTAGTCCCGCGGAGAGCAATCAGCCCCAGCATTTT. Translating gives CSASPAESNQPQHF.

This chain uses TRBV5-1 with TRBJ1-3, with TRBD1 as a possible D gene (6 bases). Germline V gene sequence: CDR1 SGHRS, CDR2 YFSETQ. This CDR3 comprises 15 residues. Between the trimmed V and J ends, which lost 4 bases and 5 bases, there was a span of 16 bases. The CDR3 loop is CASSVQGELRNTIYF. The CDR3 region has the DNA TGCGCCAGCAGCGTACAGGGAGAACTCCGAAACACCATATATTTT.